Below are 7 T cell receptor beta chains sequenced from a single sample in a study of post-analysis software for immune sequencing data. The study's findings and limits: About 5 TRBV segments (TRBV5-6, TRBV5-1 and TRBV20-1 among them) occurred more frequently in patients than in controls.

These receptors have no known antigen. Presence of unique molecular identifiers characterized the TCR beta cDNA libraries. TCRdb ran MiXCR on the PCR reads and lists one entry per CDR3 protein. This table holds approximately 770,000 distinct CDR3 sequences, approximately 44% found once. Sequencing was performed on blood. These receptors were collected from a girl aged 10 to 17 with multiple sclerosis.

The rearrangement uses TRBV7-9 and TRBJ1-1, with D maybe TRBD1 (5 bases). CDR3 length equals 17 residues. The V end was cut by 1 base, the J end by 5 bases, with 20 bases between. Germline assignment: CDR1 SEHNR and CDR2 FQNEAQ (reference sequence). The CDR3 nucleotides read TGTGCCAGCAGCTTAGGGGGCGGGGCAGGGAGGAGGACTGAAGCTTTCTTT. Protein sequence: CASSLGGGAGRRTEAFF.

This clonotype was picked up a small number of times. The chain joins TRBV20-1 to TRBJ2-7, with 13 bases aligning to TRBD2. Trimming removed 5 bases from V and 5 bases from J; junction bases left unmatched: 3. There are 13 residues in the CDR3. Germline CDR1 and CDR2: DFQATT and SNEGSKA (reference sequence). CDR3 sequence (DNA): TGCAGTGCTGGACTAGCGGGAGTCGACGAGCAGTACTTC. It is translated as CSAGLAGVDEQYF.

The V call is TRBV3-1, the J call TRBJ2-1; no definite D call. The V end lost 3 bases, the J end lost 0 bases, and 9 bases lay between the germline ends. The CDR3 runs to 15 residues. Germline V gene data show CDR1 as LGHDT and CDR2 as YNNKEL (reference sequence). The CDR3 loop reads CASSQHPSSYNEQFF. CDR3 nucleotide sequence: TGTGCCAGCAGCCAGCATCCGAGCTCCTACAATGAGCAGTTCTTC.

This clonotype has a handful of counts. The chain couples TRBV29-1 to TRBJ2-1; the match to TRBD2 covers 13 bases. Germline loops: CDR1 SQVTM, CDR2 ANQGSEA. The junction had 2 bases not matched to a gene; V was cut back by 4 bases and J by 2 bases. The CDR3 contains 15 residues. The DNA for the CDR3 is TGCAGCGTTGGGGGACTAGCGGGAACCTACAATGAGCAGTTCTTC. Translating it yields CSVGGLAGTYNEQFF.

This clonotype was detected a few times. This chain uses TRBV7-3 with TRBJ2-5, with 8 positions matching TRBD2. Trimming at V came to 4 bases and at J to 7 bases, leaving 11 bases not matched to a gene. The CDR3 consists of 15 residues. The germline V gene has CDR1 SGHTA and CDR2 FQGTGA. CDR3 DNA: TGTGCCAGCAGCTCGGGACTAGGCCGCTATGGGACCCAGTACTTC. As protein: CASSSGLGRYGTQYF.

This chain's CDR3 is CASSSGYEQFF. Here the CDR3 DNA reads TGTGCCAGCAGTTCGGGCTATGAGCAGTTCTTC. This chain connects TRBV6-6 to TRBJ2-1, with D unclear. Trimming left V 4 bases short and J 8 bases short, with 6 bases between. Germline CDR1 is MNHNY and CDR2 is SVGAGI (reference sequence). CDR3 length: 11 residues.

This clonotype was seen a handful of times. The chain has TRBV6-6 and TRBJ1-5; D unclear. This CDR3 comprises 13 residues. V lost 6 bases and J lost 0, with 6 bases in between. The germline V gene has CDR1 MNHNY and CDR2 SVGAGI (reference sequence). The CDR3 spells CASSHRSNQPQHF. In DNA, the CDR3 is TGTGCCAGCAGCCATCGTAGCAATCAGCCCCAGCATTTT.